This TCR beta chain stems from a study of blood T cell repertoires in COVID-19. On the study more broadly: Samples taken during acute and convalescent COVID-19 were collected in the United States, Italy and Spain. Sources were T cells, B-cell-depleted T cells, or PBMCs; the material itself was cDNA or gDNA.

V lost 4 bases to trimming and J lost 5 bases; unmatched junction nucleotides: 17. In germline, CDR1 is SGHDN, CDR2 FVKESK. There are 17 residues in the CDR3. Methods used by the authors: Nucleated cell number was recorded as an estimate derived from reference gene primer amplification. Clones were sequenced by immunoSEQ multiplex PCR, and TCRdb holds only the in-frame ones, with some missing. From that table come the V and J calls and clone size; the DNA was used to work out D and trimming. The repertoire consists of a few hundred thousand clones, with roughly 90% occurring once and the leading ten covering approximately 0.8%.

This clonotype was obtained from a woman aged 30 to 39 with acute or convalescent COVID-19. The specimen was peripheral blood. The chain employs TRBV14 and TRBJ2-7, with 7 nucleotides matching TRBD2. The CDR3 region has the DNA TGTGCCAGCAGCCTTTTGCCCCCGGGGAGGGTGTTCCACGAGCAGTACTTC. Encoded protein: CASSLLPPGRVFHEQYF. The full variable domain, in which reference TRBV14 and TRBJ2-7 provide the parts outside the CDR3, is EAGVTQFPSHSVIEKGQTVTLRCDPISGHDNLYWYRRVMGKEIKFLLHFVKESKQDESGMPNNRFLAERTGGTYSTLKVQPAELEDSGVYFCASSLLPPGRVFHEQYFGPGTRLTVT.